The clone carrying this T cell receptor (beta chain) has more than one count but fewer than ten. Its target is not known. CDR1 is SQVTM, CDR2 ANQGSEA, per germline. This CDR3 spans 12 amino acids. The V and J ends lost 7 bases and 2 bases respectively, with 9 bases between them. The entirety of the isolated RNA underwent reverse transcription, so expressed TCRB transcripts were sequenced. Assay: immunoSEQ multiplex PCR; the TCRdb copy retains only in-frame clones and omits some. The table lists around 500,000 clones, about an eighth of them singletons, with less than 0.06% in the top ten. Cells sorted by CD45RO/CCR7/CD25/CD127/CD95/CD27 comprised CD4+ naive, central memory, regulatory and stem cell-like memory cells. Purity exceeded 95% in all sorted populations. This sample is drawn from a study of beta chain features in type 1 diabetes. Findings of the study overall: Among patients, naive, central memory and Treg TCRB repertoires appeared more similar than among healthy donors. Shorter TCRB CDR3s, moderately but significantly so, marked every one of the four CD4+ subsets in Type 1 diabetes patients.

The sequenced sample was naive CD4+ T cells from blood. The TCR was taken from a woman aged 18-29 years in good health. The V call is TRBV29-1, the J call TRBJ2-1, with no clear D. The CDR3: CSDRGAYNEQFF. The CDR3 DNA reads TGCAGCGACCGCGGAGCCTACAATGAGCAGTTCTTC.